A selection of T cell receptor beta chains follows, all from one sample in a study of blood T cell repertoires in COVID-19. Produced via immunoSEQ multiplex PCR; TCRdb's table is partial and in-frame only. In the table there are 180,000 or so clones, roughly 83% of which are singletons. Sequencing was carried out using PBMCs or T cells enriched from blood (not recorded which). Source of these receptors: a woman aged 45 to 65 who had recovered from COVID-19. The CDR3 runs from the conserved cysteine through the conserved F or W. Each record gives: J gene, D gene, clone size, CDR3 length, V gene, CDR3 protein, CDR3 DNA. A D gene is named only where the DNA matches it firmly. The size of a clone is reported for some rows only, either as once, few or many, or as a class for expanded clones.

>TRBJ2-5|NA|NA|15|TRBV3-1/TRBV3-2
CASSPSMLGAETQYF
TGTGCCAGCAGCCCCTCGATGTTGGGGGCGGAGACCCAGTACTTC
>TRBJ1-6|TRBD1|NA|16|TRBV19
CASSIHRDRGNSPLHF
TGTGCCAGTAGTATCCACCGGGACAGGGGCAATTCACCCCTCCACTTT
>TRBJ2-3|NA|NA|19|TRBV15
CATSRGGALARGRTDTQYF
TGTGCCACCAGCAGAGGTGGCGCCCTAGCGAGGGGCCGCACAGATACGCAGTATTTT
>TRBJ2-6|NA|NA|15|TRBV5-1
CASSWQGAGANVLTF
TGCGCCAGCAGCTGGCAAGGGGCTGGGGCCAACGTCCTGACTTTC
>TRBJ1-5|TRBD1|NA|15|TRBV5-1
CASSLESGGRQPQHF
TGCGCCAGCAGCTTGGAGTCAGGGGGACGGCAGCCCCAGCATTTT
>TRBJ1-5|TRBD1|few|15|TRBV6-5
CASRPLTGGGQPQHF
TGTGCCAGCAGACCTCTTACAGGGGGCGGTCAGCCCCAGCATTTT
>TRBJ1-1|NA|NA|12|TRBV28
CASSFRDSKAFF
TGTGCCAGCAGTTTTCGAGACAGTAAGGCTTTCTTT
>TRBJ2-1|TRBD2|NA|15|TRBV9
CASSGTSGVPNEQFF
TGTGCCAGCAGCGGGACTAGCGGGGTCCCTAATGAGCAGTTCTTC
>TRBJ2-1|TRBD2|NA|13|TRBV7-2
CASSLDYTSAHFF
TGTGCCAGCAGCTTAGATTACACTAGCGCCCACTTCTTC
>TRBJ1-2|NA|many|14|TRBV4-3
CASSQVTVTYGYTF
TGCGCCAGCAGCCAGGTCACAGTAACCTATGGCTACACCTTC
>TRBJ1-2|NA|NA|12|TRBV28
CASRAGPSGYTF
TGTGCCAGCAGGGCAGGGCCTTCTGGCTACACCTTC
>TRBJ1-2|NA|once|12|TRBV29-1
CSSYDRVLGYTF
TGCAGCAGTTACGACCGGGTTCTGGGCTACACCTTC
>TRBJ2-2|TRBD1|once|15|TRBV2
CASTRQGAYTGELFF
TGTGCCAGCACCCGGCAGGGGGCATACACCGGGGAGCTGTTTTTT
>TRBJ1-1|NA|NA|13|TRBV3-1/TRBV3-2
CASSQHITLGAFF
TGTGCCAGCAGCCAACATATTACTCTCGGAGCTTTCTTT
>TRBJ1-2|NA|NA|15|TRBV4-1
CASSQAHGTNYGYTF
TGCGCCAGCAGCCAAGCGCACGGTACTAACTATGGCTACACCTTC
>TRBJ1-5|NA|NA|13|TRBV3-1/TRBV3-2
CASSRGDYQPQHF
TGTGCCAGCAGCCGGGGGGACTATCAGCCCCAGCATTTT
>TRBJ2-1|TRBD2|NA|14|TRBV15
CATSLQRGYNEQFF
TGTGCCACCAGCCTCCAGCGGGGTTACAATGAGCAGTTCTTC